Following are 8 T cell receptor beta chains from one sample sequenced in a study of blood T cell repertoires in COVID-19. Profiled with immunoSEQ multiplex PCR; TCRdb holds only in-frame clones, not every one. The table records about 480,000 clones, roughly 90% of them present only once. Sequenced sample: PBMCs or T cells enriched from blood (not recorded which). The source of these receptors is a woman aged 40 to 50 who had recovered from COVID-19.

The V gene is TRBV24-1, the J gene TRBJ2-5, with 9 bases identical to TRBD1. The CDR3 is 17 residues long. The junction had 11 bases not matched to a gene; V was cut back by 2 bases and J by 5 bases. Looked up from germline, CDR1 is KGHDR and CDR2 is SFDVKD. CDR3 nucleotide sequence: TGTGCCACCAGTGATTGGACGTCGGGACAGGGATCGGAGACCCAGTACTTC. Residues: CATSDWTSGQGSETQYF.

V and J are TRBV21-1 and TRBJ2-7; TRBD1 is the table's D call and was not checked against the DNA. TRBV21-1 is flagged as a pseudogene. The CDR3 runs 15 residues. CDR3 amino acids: CASRQGPYPRGEQYF. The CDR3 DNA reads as TGTGCCAGCAGACAGGGGCCGTATCCCCGGGGTGAGCAGTACTTC.

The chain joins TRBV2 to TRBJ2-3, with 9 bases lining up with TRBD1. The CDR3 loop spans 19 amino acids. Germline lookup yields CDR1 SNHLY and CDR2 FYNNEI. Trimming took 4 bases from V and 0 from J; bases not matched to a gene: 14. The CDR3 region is CASSVPGQGSKESTDTQYF. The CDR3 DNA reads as TGTGCCAGCAGTGTACCGGGACAGGGAAGTAAGGAGAGCACAGATACGCAGTATTTT.

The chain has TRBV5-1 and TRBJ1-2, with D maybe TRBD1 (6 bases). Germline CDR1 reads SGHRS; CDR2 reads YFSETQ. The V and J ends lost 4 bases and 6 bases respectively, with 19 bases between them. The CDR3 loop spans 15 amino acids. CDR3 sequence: CASSLTLTGLDGYTF. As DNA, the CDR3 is TGCGCCAGCAGCCTGACCCTAACAGGGCTCGATGGCTACACCTTC.

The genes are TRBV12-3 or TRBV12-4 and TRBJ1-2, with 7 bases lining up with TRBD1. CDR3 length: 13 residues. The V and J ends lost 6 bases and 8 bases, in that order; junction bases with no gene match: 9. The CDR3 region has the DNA TGTGCCAGCAGCCAGGGACAGATAGGCGGCTACACCTTC. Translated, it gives CASSQGQIGGYTF.

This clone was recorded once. Here the CDR3 reads CASSPKGAGGRGNEQFF. CDR3 DNA sequence: TGTGCCAGCAGCCCCAAGGGCGCGGGAGGGCGCGGTAATGAGCAGTTCTTC. The chain combines TRBV7-9 with TRBJ2-1; 9 bases align to TRBD2. J lost 7 bases, V lost 5 bases, and 15 bases had no gene match. CDR3 length: 17 residues. Looked up from germline, CDR1 is SEHNR and CDR2 is FQNEAQ (reference sequence). The full variable domain, its missing parts supplied by reference TRBV7-9 and TRBJ2-1, is DTGVSQNPRHKITKRGQNVTFRCDPISEHNRLYWYRQTLGQGPEFLTYFQNEAQLEKSRLLSDRFSAERPKGSFSTLEIQRTEQGDSAMYLCASSPKGAGGRGNEQFFGPGTRLTVL.

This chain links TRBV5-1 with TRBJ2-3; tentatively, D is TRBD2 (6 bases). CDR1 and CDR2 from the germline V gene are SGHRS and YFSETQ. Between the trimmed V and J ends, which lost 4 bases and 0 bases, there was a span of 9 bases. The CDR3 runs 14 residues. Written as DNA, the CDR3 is TGCGCCAGCAGCCCTGGGAGGAGCACAGATACGCAGTATTTT. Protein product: CASSPGRSTDTQYF.

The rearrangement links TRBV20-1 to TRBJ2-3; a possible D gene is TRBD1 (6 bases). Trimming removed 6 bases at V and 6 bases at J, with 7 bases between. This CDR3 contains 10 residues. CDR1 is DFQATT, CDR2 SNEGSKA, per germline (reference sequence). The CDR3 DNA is TGCAGTGCCCAGGGGGATACGCAGTATTTT. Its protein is CSAQGDTQYF.